The 18 T cell receptor beta chains presented below share a single source sample, sequenced in a study of blood T cell repertoires in COVID-19. Measured with immunoSEQ multiplex PCR; TCRdb has only the in-frame clones, and not every one. The table lists about 220,000 clones, around 91% of them singletons. Sequenced input: PBMCs or T cells enriched from blood (not recorded which). All receptors come from a woman under 30 in a cohort exposed to, infected with or recovered from COVID-19 (not recorded which).

The gene calls are TRBV11-2 and TRBJ1-5; a weak D match, TRBD1 (6 bases). V lost 5 bases, J lost 6 bases, and 17 bases lay in between. Germline assignment: CDR1 SGHAT and CDR2 FQNNGV. The CDR3 consists of 15 residues. The DNA of the CDR3 is TGTGCCAGCAGCCCCCAGGAGACAGGAGGTCAGCCCCAGCATTTT. It translates to CASSPQETGGQPQHF. The full variable domain, rest sourced from reference TRBV11-2 and TRBJ1-5, is EAGVAQSPRYKIIEKRQSVAFWCNPISGHATLYWYQQILGQGPKLLIQFQNNGVVDDSQLPKDRFSAERLKGVDSTLKIQPAKLEDSAVYLCASSPQETGGQPQHFGDGTRLSIL.

The chain uses TRBV4-1 and TRBJ2-3; no firm D call. The CDR3 extends over 19 amino acids. The V and J ends lost 1 base and 0 bases respectively, with 20 bases between them. Germline values: CDR1 MGHRA, CDR2 YSYEKL. The CDR3 loop is CASSQVGAVVETSTDTQYF. Written as DNA, the CDR3 is TGCGCCAGCAGCCAAGTCGGTGCGGTCGTCGAAACTAGCACAGATACGCAGTATTTT.

The CDR3 nucleotides read TGTGCCAGCAGCCAAACTAGCGGGAGAACCGGGGAGCTGTTTTTT. It codes for CASSQTSGRTGELFF. This chain connects TRBV14 to TRBJ2-2; 11 positions agree with TRBD2. Trimming cost V 2 bases and J 5 bases; bases outside gene matches: 1. This CDR3 is built from 15 residues. CDR1 is SGHDN and CDR2 is FVKESK in the germline V gene.

In regard to this clone: Mismatch with germline at one junction end may stem from a read error. The chain couples TRBV11-2 to TRBJ2-1; possibly TRBD2 for D (6 bases). Germline CDR1 is SGHAT and CDR2 is FQNNGV. The CDR3 is 15 residues long. In nucleotides, the CDR3 is TGTGCCAGCAGCCCCGACGGAGGGCCGGGGAATGGGCAGTTCTTC. Protein: CASSPDGGPGNGQFF.

The chain employs TRBV20-1 and TRBJ2-3; 7 nucleotides match TRBD2. This CDR3 is 18 amino acids long. Germline assignment: CDR1 DFQATT and CDR2 SNEGSKA (reference sequence). V was clipped by 3 bases and J by 0 bases; unmatched bases: 15. The CDR3 DNA is TGCAGTGCTAGTGATGAGTTGGTAGCGGGTATTAGCACAGATACGCAGTATTTT. Translated, it gives CSASDELVAGISTDTQYF.

CDR3 region: CASSLPTRDRWKETQYF. Here the CDR3 DNA reads TGTGCCAGCAGCTTGCCCACTCGGGACAGGTGGAAAGAGACCCAGTACTTC. The rearrangement links TRBV5-6 to TRBJ2-5, with 8 bases identical to TRBD1. The V gene end was trimmed by 1 base and the J gene end by 3 bases; junction bases not matched to a gene: 11. This CDR3 has 17 residues. Germline V lookup: CDR1 SGHDT, CDR2 YYEEEE. The whole variable domain, remainder taken from reference TRBV5-6 and TRBJ2-5, is DAGVTQSPTHLIKTRGQQVTLRCSPKSGHDTVSWYQQALGQGPQFIFQYYEEEERQRGNFPDRFSGHQFPNYSSELNVNALLLGDSALYLCASSLPTRDRWKETQYFGPGTRLLVL.

The rearrangement joins TRBV4-1 to TRBJ1-6; D is unresolved. V shed 0 bases and J shed 10 bases, with 4 bases lying between them. Germline V lookup: CDR1 MGHRA, CDR2 YSYEKL. The CDR3 covers 12 residues. The CDR3: CASSQDGSPLHF. The CDR3 DNA sequence: TGCGCCAGCAGCCAAGATGGCTCACCCCTCCACTTT.

V and J are TRBV7-3 and TRBJ2-2; TRBD2 matches 13 bases. The CDR3 is 15 residues long. Trimming cost V 6 bases and J 6 bases; bases outside gene matches: 4. CDR1 and CDR2 (germline): SGHTA, FQGTGA. CDR3 nucleotide sequence: TGTGCCAGCAGAAACACTAGCGGGAGGGCCGGGGAGCTGTTTTTT. The encoded protein is CASRNTSGRAGELFF.

The genes are TRBV3-1 (or the pseudogene TRBV3-2) and TRBJ1-6; 8 bases agree with TRBD1. The V gene's germline CDR1 is LGHDT and CDR2 YNNKEL (reference sequence). The CDR3 runs to 15 residues. Losses at the gene ends were 4 bases for V and 7 bases for J; bases not matched to a gene: 6. CDR3 in amino acids: CASSLRTGRNSPLHF. The CDR3 DNA is TGTGCCAGCAGCCTGAGGACAGGGAGAAATTCACCCCTCCACTTT.

The rearrangement uses TRBV4-1 and TRBJ2-3; perhaps TRBD2 as D (6 bases). The CDR3 has 16 amino acids. Trimming took 0 bases from V and 5 from J, leaving 15 bases between them. Germline V gene data show CDR1 as MGHRA and CDR2 as YSYEKL. CDR3 sequence (DNA): TGCGCCAGCAGCCAAGATAGTGGAGGGGTAAGAGATACGCAGTATTTT. It translates to CASSQDSGGVRDTQYF.

The chain links TRBV10-2 to TRBJ2-1; the match to TRBD2 covers 11 bases. Germline assignment: CDR1 WSHSY and CDR2 SAAADI. The length of the CDR3 is 16 residues. After removal of 3 bases from V and 5 bases from J, the junction contained 6 bases not matched to a gene. The CDR3 DNA sequence: TGCGCCAGCAGTGACCCCGGGACTAGCGGTCACAATGAGCAGTTCTTC. Translation gives CASSDPGTSGHNEQFF.

The chain has TRBV6-5 and TRBJ1-6; 7 nucleotides align to TRBD1. The V segment lost 7 bases and the J segment 8 bases; nucleotides outside the gene matches: 11. Germline V CDR1 and CDR2: MNHEY, SVGAGI. The CDR3 has 15 amino acids. In DNA, the CDR3 is TGTGCCAGCACCTACCGACAGGGCAGTTATTCACCCCTCCACTTT. Its protein is CASTYRQGSYSPLHF.

The V call is TRBV11-3, the J call TRBJ2-1; 9 bases fit TRBD1. The CDR3 sequence is 15 residues long. With V trimmed by 3 bases and J by 8 bases, 8 bases remained unmatched. Germline V lookup: CDR1 SGHNT, CDR2 YENEEA. The CDR3 protein is CASSFRRDRDDEQFF. CDR3 sequence (DNA): TGTGCCAGCAGCTTCCGCCGGGACAGGGACGATGAGCAGTTCTTC.

V usage is TRBV5-3 and J usage is TRBJ2-7; D is unresolved. TRBV5-3 is designated an ORF whose function remains uncertain. The CDR3 sequence is 14 residues long. Trimming took off 2 bases at V and 2 bases at J, with 11 bases between the two ends. This chain's CDR3 is CARSFRTIAYEQYF. CDR3 DNA sequence: TGTGCCAGAAGCTTTCGAACGATAGCCTACGAGCAGTACTTC.

This clone was seen more than once but under ten times. This sequence joins TRBV11-3 and TRBJ2-5, with D possibly being TRBD2 (5 bases). Trimming removed 4 bases at V and 5 bases at J, with 17 bases between. CDR3 length: 15 residues. CDR1 is SGHNT and CDR2 is YENEEA in the germline V gene. CDR3 sequence (DNA): TGTGCCAGCAGCTCCCGAGTGGGGTCGGGGGAGACCCAGTACTTC. This sequence encodes CASSSRVGSGETQYF.

The sample holds a few counts of this clone. The chain links TRBV19 to TRBJ2-2, with TRBD1 matching over 9 bases. V dropped 6 bases and J dropped 3; count of bases not matched to a gene: 5. This CDR3 spans 15 amino acids. Germline CDR1 reads LNHDA; CDR2 reads SQIVND (reference sequence). CDR3 sequence: CASSPRDRDTGELFF. CDR3 coding DNA: TGTGCCAGTAGCCCACGGGACAGGGACACCGGGGAGCTGTTTTTT.

The V gene is TRBV5-1, the J gene TRBJ2-7; D is uncertain. Deletions cut 1 base from V and 0 bases from J, with 11 bases between. CDR3 length: 15 amino acids. Germline V CDR1 and CDR2: SGHRS, YFSETQ. Here the CDR3 reads CASSLLGQGSYEQYF. DNA of the CDR3: TGCGCCAGCAGCTTGCTGGGCCAAGGCTCCTACGAGCAGTACTTC.

This chain connects TRBV11-2 to TRBJ2-7, with 10 nucleotides matching TRBD1. J gave up 5 bases and V 0 bases, and 1 base lay outside the gene matches. Germline CDR1 and CDR2: SGHAT and FQNNGV. The CDR3 has 14 amino acids. The CDR3 sequence is CASSLDGTGDEQYF. The CDR3 coding sequence is TGTGCCAGCAGCTTAGACGGGACAGGGGACGAGCAGTACTTC.